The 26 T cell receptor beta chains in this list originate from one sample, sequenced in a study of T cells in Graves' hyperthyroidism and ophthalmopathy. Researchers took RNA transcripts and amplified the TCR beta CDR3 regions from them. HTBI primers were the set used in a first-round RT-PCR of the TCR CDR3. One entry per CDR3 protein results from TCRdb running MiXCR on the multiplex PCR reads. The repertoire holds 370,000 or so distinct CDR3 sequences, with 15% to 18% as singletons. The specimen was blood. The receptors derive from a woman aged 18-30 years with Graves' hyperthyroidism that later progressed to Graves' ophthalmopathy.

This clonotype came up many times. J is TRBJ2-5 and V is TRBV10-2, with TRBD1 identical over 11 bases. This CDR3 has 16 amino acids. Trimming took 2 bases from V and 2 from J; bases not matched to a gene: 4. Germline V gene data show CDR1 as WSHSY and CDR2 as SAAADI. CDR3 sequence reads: CASSEGGTGGQETQYF. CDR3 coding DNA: TGCGCCAGCAGTGAGGGGGGGACAGGGGGACAAGAGACCCAGTACTTC.

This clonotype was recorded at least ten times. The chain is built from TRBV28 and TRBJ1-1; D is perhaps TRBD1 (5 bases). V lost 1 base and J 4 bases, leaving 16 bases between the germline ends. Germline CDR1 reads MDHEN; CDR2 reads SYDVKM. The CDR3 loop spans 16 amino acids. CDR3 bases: TGTGCCAGCAGTTTATTTAGGGGACCCCCGGGCACTGAAGCTTTCTTT. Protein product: CASSLFRGPPGTEAFF.

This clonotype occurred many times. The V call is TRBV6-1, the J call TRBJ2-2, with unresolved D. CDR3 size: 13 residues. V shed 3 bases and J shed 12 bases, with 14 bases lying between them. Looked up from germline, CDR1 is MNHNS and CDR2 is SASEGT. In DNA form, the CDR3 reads TGTGCCAGCAGTGATGGACCCCGAGAAAAGCTGTTTTTT. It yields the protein CASSDGPREKLFF.

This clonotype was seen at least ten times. The CDR3: CASRNARGDYGYTF. As DNA, the CDR3 is TGTGCCAGCAGGAATGCCAGGGGTGACTATGGCTACACCTTC. V usage is TRBV27 and J usage is TRBJ1-2; tentative D call: TRBD1 (6 bases). The V gene's germline CDR1 is MNHEY and CDR2 SMNVEV (reference sequence). This CDR3 spans 14 amino acids. V was pared by 6 bases and J by 3 bases, with 14 bases between.

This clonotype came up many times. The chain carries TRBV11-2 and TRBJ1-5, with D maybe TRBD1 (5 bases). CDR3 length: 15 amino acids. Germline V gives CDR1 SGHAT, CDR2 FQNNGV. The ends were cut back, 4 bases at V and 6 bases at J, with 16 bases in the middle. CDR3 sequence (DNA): TGTGCCAGCAGCTCCCTGGGGGGGTCCGCTCAGCCCCAGCATTTT. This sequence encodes CASSSLGGSAQPQHF.

The CDR3 nucleotides are TGTGCCAGCAGCCAAGATTTGGGTTTCTCTGGAAACACCATATATTTT. Amino acid sequence: CASSQDLGFSGNTIYF. The chain joins TRBV4-2 to TRBJ1-3; D gene unclear. The length of the CDR3 is 16 residues. Germline assignment: CDR1 LGHNA and CDR2 YNFKEQ. Trimming took 0 bases from V and 0 from J, leaving 9 bases between them.

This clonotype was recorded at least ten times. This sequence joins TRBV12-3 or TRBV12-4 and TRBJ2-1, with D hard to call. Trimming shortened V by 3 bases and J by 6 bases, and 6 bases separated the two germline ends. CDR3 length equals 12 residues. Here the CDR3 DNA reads TGTGCCAGCAGTTTTTTGACCAATGAGCAGTTCTTC. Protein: CASSFLTNEQFF.

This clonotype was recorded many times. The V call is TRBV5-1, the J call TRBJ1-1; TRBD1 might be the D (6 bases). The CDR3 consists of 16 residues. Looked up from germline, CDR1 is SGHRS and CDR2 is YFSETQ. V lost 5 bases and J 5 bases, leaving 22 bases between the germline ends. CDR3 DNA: TGCGCCAGCAGGCCACCGAACTTGAACAGGGTTACTGAAGCTTTCTTT. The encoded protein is CASRPPNLNRVTEAFF.

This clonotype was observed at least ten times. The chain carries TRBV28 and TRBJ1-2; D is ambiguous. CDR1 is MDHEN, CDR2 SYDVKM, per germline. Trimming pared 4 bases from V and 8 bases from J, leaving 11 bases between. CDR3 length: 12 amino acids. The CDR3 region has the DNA TGTGCCAGCAGTTGGTTGGGTGGGGGCTACACCTTC. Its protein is CASSWLGGGYTF.

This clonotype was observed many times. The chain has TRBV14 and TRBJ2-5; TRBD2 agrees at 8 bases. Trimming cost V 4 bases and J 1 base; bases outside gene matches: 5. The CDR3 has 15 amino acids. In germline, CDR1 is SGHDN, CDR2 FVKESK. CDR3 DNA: TGTGCCAGCAGCCTGACTAGCGCCGCCCAAGAGACCCAGTACTTC. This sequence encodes CASSLTSAAQETQYF.

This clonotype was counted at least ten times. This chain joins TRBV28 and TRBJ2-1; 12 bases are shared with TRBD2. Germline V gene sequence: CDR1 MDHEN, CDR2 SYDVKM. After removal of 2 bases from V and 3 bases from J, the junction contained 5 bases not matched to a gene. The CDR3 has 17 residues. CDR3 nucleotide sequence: TGTGCCAGCAGTTTAACTAGCGGGGGGCGGGGCTACAATGAGCAGTTCTTC. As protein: CASSLTSGGRGYNEQFF. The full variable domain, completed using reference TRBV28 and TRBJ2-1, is DVKVTQSSRYLVKRTGEKVFLECVQDMDHENMFWYRQDPGLGLRLIYFSYDVKMKEKGDIPEGYSVSREKKERFSLILESASTNQTSMYLCASSLTSGGRGYNEQFFGPGTRLTVL.

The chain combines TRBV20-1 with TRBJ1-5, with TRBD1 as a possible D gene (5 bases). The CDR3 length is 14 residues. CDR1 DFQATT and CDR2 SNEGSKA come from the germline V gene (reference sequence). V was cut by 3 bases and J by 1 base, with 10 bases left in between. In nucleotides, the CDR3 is TGCAGTGCTAGGACGGGGCAAAGCAATCAGCCCCAGCATTTT. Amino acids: CSARTGQSNQPQHF.

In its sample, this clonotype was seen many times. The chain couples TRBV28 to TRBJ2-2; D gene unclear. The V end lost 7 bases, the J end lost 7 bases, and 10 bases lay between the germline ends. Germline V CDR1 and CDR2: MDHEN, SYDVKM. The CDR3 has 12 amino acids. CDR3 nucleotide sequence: TGTGCCAGCACCTCCTTTTTCGGGGAGCTGTTTTTT. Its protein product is CASTSFFGELFF.

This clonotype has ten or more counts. The CDR3 sequence is CATSEGQSANEKLFF. CDR3 DNA: TGTGCCACCAGTGAGGGACAGTCTGCTAATGAAAAACTGTTTTTT. The gene calls are TRBV24-1 and TRBJ1-4; 7 nucleotides align to TRBD1. The V gene's germline CDR1 is KGHDR and CDR2 SFDVKD. The J segment lost 3 bases and the V segment lost 4 bases, leaving 4 bases of the junction unmatched. The CDR3 has 15 amino acids.

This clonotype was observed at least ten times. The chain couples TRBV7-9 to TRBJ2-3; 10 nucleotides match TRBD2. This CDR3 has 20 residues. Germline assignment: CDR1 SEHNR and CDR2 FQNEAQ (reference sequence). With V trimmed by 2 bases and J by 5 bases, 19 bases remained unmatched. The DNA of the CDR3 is TGTGCCAGCAGCTTACCCAAGCTAGCGGGAGTATGGGGCACGGGAGATACGCAGTATTTT. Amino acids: CASSLPKLAGVWGTGDTQYF.

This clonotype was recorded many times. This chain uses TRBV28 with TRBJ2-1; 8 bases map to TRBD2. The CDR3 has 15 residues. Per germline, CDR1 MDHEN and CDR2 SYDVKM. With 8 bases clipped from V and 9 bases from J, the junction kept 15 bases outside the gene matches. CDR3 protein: CASLLPSGSLGEQFF. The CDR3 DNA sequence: TGTGCCAGCCTACTCCCTAGCGGGTCCCTCGGTGAGCAGTTCTTC.

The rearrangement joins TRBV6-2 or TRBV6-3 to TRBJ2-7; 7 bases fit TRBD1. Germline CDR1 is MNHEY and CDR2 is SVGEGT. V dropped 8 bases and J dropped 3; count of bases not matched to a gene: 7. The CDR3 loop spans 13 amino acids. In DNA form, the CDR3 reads TGTGCCAGCGTATACCCAGGGGGCTACGAGCAGTACTTC. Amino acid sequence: CASVYPGGYEQYF.

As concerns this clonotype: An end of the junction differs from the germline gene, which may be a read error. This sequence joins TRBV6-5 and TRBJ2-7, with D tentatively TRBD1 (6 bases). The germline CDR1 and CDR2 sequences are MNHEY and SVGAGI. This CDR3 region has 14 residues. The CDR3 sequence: CAGSYGRTDYEQYF. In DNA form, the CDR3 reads TGTGCCGGCAGTTACGGGCGGACAGACTACGAGCAGTACTTC.

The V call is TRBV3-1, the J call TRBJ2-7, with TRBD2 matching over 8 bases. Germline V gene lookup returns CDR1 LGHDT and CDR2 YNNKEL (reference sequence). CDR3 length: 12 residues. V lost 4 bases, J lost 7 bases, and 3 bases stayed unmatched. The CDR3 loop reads CASSPGGREQYF. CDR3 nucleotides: TGTGCCAGCAGCCCTGGCGGGAGGGAGCAGTACTTC.

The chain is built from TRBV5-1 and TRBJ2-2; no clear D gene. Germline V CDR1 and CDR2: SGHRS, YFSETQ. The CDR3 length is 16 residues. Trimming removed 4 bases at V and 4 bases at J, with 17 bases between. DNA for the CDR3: TGCGCCAGCAGCCCTTTTTGGGATTCGGGCACCGGGGAGCTGTTTTTT. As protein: CASSPFWDSGTGELFF. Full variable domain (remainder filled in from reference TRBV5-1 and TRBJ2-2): KAGVTQTPRYLIKTRGQQVTLSCSPISGHRSVSWYQQTPGQGLQFLFEYFSETQRNKGNFPGRFSGRQFSNSRSEMNVSTLELGDSALYLCASSPFWDSGTGELFFGEGSRLTVL.

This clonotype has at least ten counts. The CDR3 sequence is CSVETRITEAFF. The CDR3 DNA reads as TGCAGCGTTGAAACCAGGATCACTGAAGCTTTCTTT. The chain employs TRBV29-1 and TRBJ1-1, with unresolved D. Looked up from germline, CDR1 is SQVTM and CDR2 is ANQGSEA. The CDR3 is made up of 12 amino acids. V gave up 2 bases and J gave up 4 bases, with 8 bases separating them.

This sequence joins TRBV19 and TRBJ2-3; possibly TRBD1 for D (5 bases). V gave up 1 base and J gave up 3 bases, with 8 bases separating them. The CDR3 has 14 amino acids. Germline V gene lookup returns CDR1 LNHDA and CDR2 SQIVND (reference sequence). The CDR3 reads CASSIGQGTDTQYF. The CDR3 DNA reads TGTGCCAGTAGTATAGGGCAGGGAACAGATACGCAGTATTTT.

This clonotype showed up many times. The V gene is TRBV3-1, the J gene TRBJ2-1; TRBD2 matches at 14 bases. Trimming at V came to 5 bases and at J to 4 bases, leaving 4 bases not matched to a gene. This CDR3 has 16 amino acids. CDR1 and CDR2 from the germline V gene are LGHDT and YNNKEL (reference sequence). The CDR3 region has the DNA TGTGCCAGCAGCGTCGGGACTAGCGGGAGTTACAATGAGCAGTTCTTC. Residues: CASSVGTSGSYNEQFF.

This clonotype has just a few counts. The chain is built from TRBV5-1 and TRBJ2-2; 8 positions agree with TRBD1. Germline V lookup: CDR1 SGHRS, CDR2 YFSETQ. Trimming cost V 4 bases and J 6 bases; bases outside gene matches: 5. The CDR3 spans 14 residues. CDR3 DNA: TGCGCCAGCAGCGTGGACAGGGTTGCCGGGGAGCTGTTTTTT. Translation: CASSVDRVAGELFF.

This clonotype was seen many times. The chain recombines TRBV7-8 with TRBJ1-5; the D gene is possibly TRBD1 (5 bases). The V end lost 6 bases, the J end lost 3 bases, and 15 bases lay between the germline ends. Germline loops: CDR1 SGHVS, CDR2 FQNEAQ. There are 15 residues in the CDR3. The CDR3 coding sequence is TGTGCCAGCAGTGTGGGGGAAGGTGCCAATCAGCCCCAGCATTTT. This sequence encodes CASSVGEGANQPQHF.

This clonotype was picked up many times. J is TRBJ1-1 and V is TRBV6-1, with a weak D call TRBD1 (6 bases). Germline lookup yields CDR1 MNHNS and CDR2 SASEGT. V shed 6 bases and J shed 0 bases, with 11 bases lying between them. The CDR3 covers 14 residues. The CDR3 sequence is CASRQGHLNTEAFF. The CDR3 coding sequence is TGTGCCAGCAGGCAGGGACACCTGAACACTGAAGCTTTCTTT.